This T cell receptor beta chain was observed in a study of beta chain features in type 1 diabetes. Findings and limits, study-wide: PCR might favor shorter templates, equally in patients and controls. Lower insertion and higher deletion counts appeared at VDJ junctions in type 1 diabetes patients. Type 1 diabetes patients had moderately but significantly shorter TCRB CDR3s in all four CD4+ subsets.

Blood was drawn once from each donor into heparinised tubes. The draws averaged approximately 110 mL. This CDR3 is 15 amino acids long. CDR1 is GTSNPN and CDR2 is SVGIG in the germline V gene (reference sequence). Trimming cost V 1 base and J 5 bases; bases outside gene matches: 9. With respect to this clone: The antigen remains undetermined.

As every portion of the isolated RNA was reverse transcribed, the sequencing read expressed TCRB transcripts. Method: immunoSEQ multiplex PCR; TCRdb's copy keeps in-frame clones and lacks some. Of roughly 700,000 clones listed, roughly an eighth were seen once; the top ten hold roughly 0.022%. The chain joins TRBV30 to TRBJ1-1, with 8 bases that match TRBD1. This TCR derives from a young man with type 1 diabetes. Sequencing was done on a sample of naive CD4+ T cells from blood. The CDR3 is CAWSALTGGTTEAFF. The CDR3 DNA reads TGTGCCTGGAGTGCCCTCACAGGGGGGACTACTGAAGCTTTCTTT.